Presented here are 10 T cell receptor beta chains from one specimen sequenced in a study of patients and donors after allogeneic stem cell transplantation. TCRdb reanalysed the RT-PCR reads using MiXCR and keeps one entry per CDR3 protein. The data contain about a million distinct CDR3 sequences, 15% to 20% of them singletons. What was sequenced was blood, either unsorted or a sorted T cell fraction (not recorded which). The receptors come from a human donor who was either an allogeneic HSCT recipient or a stem cell or donor lymphocyte infusion donor (not recorded which). It is not recorded whose cells these are; they may come from a transplant donor.

The chain links TRBV9 to TRBJ2-2, with 11 nucleotides matching TRBD2. The CDR3 consists of 16 residues. V gave up 3 bases and J gave up 4 bases; unmatched junction bases: 5. CDR1 SGDLS and CDR2 YYNGEE come from the germline V gene. The CDR3 region has the DNA TGTGCCAGCAGCGCCTTTAGCGGGGGGGGCACCGGGGAGCTGTTTTTT. Translation gives CASSAFSGGGTGELFF. Full variable domain (remainder filled in from reference TRBV9 and TRBJ2-2): DSGVTQTPKHLITATGQRVTLRCSPRSGDLSVYWYQQSLDQGLQFLIQYYNGEERAKGNILERFSAQQFPDLHSELNLSSLELGDSALYFCASSAFSGGGTGELFFGEGSRLTVL.

This chain connects TRBV5-1 to TRBJ2-1, with D perhaps matching TRBD1 (5 bases). V was shortened by 7 bases and J by 4 bases, with 21 bases between the two germline ends. From germline, CDR1 is SGHRS and CDR2 YFSETQ. The CDR3 runs 16 residues. CDR3 sequence (DNA): TGCGCCAGCGGCCTAGAAGGGGCAGGTTCGTACAATGAGCAGTTCTTC. Protein product: CASGLEGAGSYNEQFF.

This CDR3 is CASSSLTGTGTREQYF. In DNA form, the CDR3 reads TGTGCCAGCAGCTCTCTCACCGGGACAGGGACGCGCGAGCAGTACTTC. This chain joins TRBV7-3 and TRBJ2-7; 9 nucleotides align to TRBD1. V was pared by 4 bases and J by 6 bases, with 13 bases of the junction left unmatched. The CDR3 length is 16 residues. Germline lookup yields CDR1 SGHTA and CDR2 FQGTGA.

V usage is TRBV7-6 and J usage is TRBJ2-7, with 8 bases aligning to TRBD2. V was pared by 1 base and J by 2 bases, with 4 bases of the junction left unmatched. Germline loops: CDR1 SGHVS, CDR2 FNYEAQ. The CDR3 spans 15 residues. The CDR3 loop reads CASSLETGGPYEQYF. Written as DNA, the CDR3 is TGTGCCAGCAGCTTAGAAACGGGAGGGCCCTACGAGCAGTACTTC.

Many counts were recorded for this clonotype. V usage is TRBV10-3 and J usage is TRBJ2-1; D may correspond to TRBD1 or TRBD2 (5 bases each). Trimming stripped 2 bases from V and 2 bases from J, with 10 bases between. In germline, CDR1 is ENHRY, CDR2 SYGVKD. CDR3 length: 15 amino acids. The CDR3 here is CAISEGQGAYNEQFF. In nucleotides, the CDR3 is TGTGCCATCAGTGAGGGTCAGGGAGCCTACAATGAGCAGTTCTTC.

As DNA, the CDR3 is TGTGCCAGCAGCTCCGGGCGGCAGGGGCGCTACAATGAGCAGTTCTTC. It translates to CASSSGRQGRYNEQFF. The chain links TRBV7-6 to TRBJ2-1; tentative D call: TRBD1 (6 bases). The CDR3 contains 16 residues. CDR1 is SGHVS and CDR2 is FNYEAQ in the germline V gene. Trimming pared 4 bases from V and 3 bases from J, leaving 16 bases between.

In this sample, this clonotype turned up a few times. V and J are TRBV11-2 and TRBJ1-1; D is ambiguous. In germline, CDR1 is SGHAT, CDR2 FQNNGV. V dropped 3 bases and J dropped 7 bases, with 9 bases sitting between them. The CDR3 spans 12 residues. CDR3 in amino acids: CASSLGHFEAFF. The CDR3 DNA follows: TGTGCCAGCAGCTTGGGTCATTTTGAAGCTTTCTTT.

This rearrangement joins TRBV27 to TRBJ1-1; TRBD1 agrees at 11 bases. The trim removed 7 bases at V and 4 bases at J, leaving 8 bases unmatched. Germline V gene sequence: CDR1 MNHEY, CDR2 SMNVEV (reference sequence). The CDR3 loop spans 15 amino acids. CDR3 sequence reads: CASTLTGTGGTEAFF. The CDR3 DNA sequence: TGTGCCAGCACCCTGACCGGGACAGGGGGCACTGAAGCTTTCTTT.

This clonotype came up a few times. The V gene is TRBV11-1, the J gene TRBJ2-7; unclear D gene. Germline CDR1 and CDR2: SGHAT and FQDESV (reference sequence). The V gene lost 1 base and the J gene lost 0 bases, with 13 bases spanning the gap. The CDR3 has 16 amino acids. DNA for the CDR3: TGTGCCAGCAGCTTAGGCGCAACACGAAGCTCCTACGAGCAGTACTTC. Translating gives CASSLGATRSSYEQYF.

This clonotype was picked up a small number of times. The chain employs TRBV20-1 and TRBJ1-2; 10 nucleotides line up with TRBD1. Germline values: CDR1 DFQATT, CDR2 SNEGSKA (reference sequence). The CDR3 covers 12 residues. J gave up 6 bases and V 4 bases, and 2 bases lay outside the gene matches. In DNA form, the CDR3 reads TGCAGTGCTACCGACAGGGGGCATGGCTACACCTTC. This encodes CSATDRGHGYTF.